This T cell receptor beta chain derives from a study of T cell responses to AZD1222 COVID-19 vaccine (dated by TCRdb to the early 2020s). About the investigation overall: TCR sequencing covered fewer than 250 trial participants: 200 to 210 given two doses of AZD1222 and 26 given two doses of MenACWY control vaccine. Trial participants were enrolled by age into 18-55, 56-69 and 70-plus year subgroups, with approximately 150, 28 and 58 TCR-sequenced participants respectively.

Trimming at the junction amounts to 3 bases on V and 5 bases on J, and the germline ends lie 11 bases apart. There are 13 amino acids in the CDR3, from cysteine to phenylalanine inclusive. Only the CDR3 region is kept as DNA, spanning 39 bases read in frame from base 1. The germline V gene specifies LGHNA as CDR1 and YNFKEQ as CDR2. The CDR3 regions of human TCRbeta chains were subjected to immunosequencing. Regarding the original processing steps: TCRs in the repertoires were matched against a reference library of SARS-CoV-2-specific TCRs that had been generated with the MIRA antigen-specificity platform. Breadth was defined as the fraction of unique TCRs that were SARS-CoV-2-associated, and depth was defined as the fraction of total T cells that were SARS-CoV-2-associated. Using the MIRA data, every spike-specific TCR was mapped to the spike region that the TCR reacted to and assigned to either a CD4 or a CD8 class. Log10-transformed breadth and depth values were compared by one-way ANOVA with Sidak's multiple comparisons tests. TCRdb's version of the immuneACCESS table is confined to in-frame rearrangements and falls short of the full clone set. An unresolved V gene accounts for under half of the shortfall where checked; the remainder is of unknown origin. The D gene and trimming were derived from the DNA, and the V and J assignments and clone size from that table. Within this sample are some 79,000 clones, with 80% of them counted one time only. Of the sample, around 50% is held by the ten largest clones.

Notes on this clone: Its antigen remains unidentified. Per-base qualities were not stored, and no clone one base away is much larger.

The label giving this sample's time point can be read as: about 28 days (+/-7) after the second vaccine dose. AZD1222 recipients with second doses at about 4 weeks or about 12 weeks were pooled, because spike-specific TCR depth and breadth did not differ between schedules. Samples from vaccinated people were obtained from the UK trials COV001 and COV002, which included a single-blind randomized controlled phase 2/3 trial of AZD1222 (ChAdOx1 nCoV-19) in healthy adults. Trial participant PBMC samples were collected at day 0 and day 28 after the second dose for TCRbeta chain sequencing. The study at large found these results: Reportedly, almost half of the unique spike-specific TCRs recognized epitopes lying outside the regions that are mutated in the B.1.351 and B.1.1.7 variants. Most participants were white British and females outnumbered males, and the authors suggested that clonal diversity may have been underestimated. After two AZD1222 doses, both the breadth and the depth of spike-specific TCRs were significantly higher than at day 0 and than in MenACWY recipients. Because no day 14 peak-response samples were available, the repertoires could be characterized only after the peak T cell response. The 56-69-year group was small, and its depth increase did not reach significance, likely because of low power. The vaccine-associated CD4 TCRs covered the entire spike protein, and the dominant responses fell in regions 160-218 and 743-854. Conclusions about previously exposed vaccinees are limited because only 6 or 7 AZD1222 recipients were SARS-CoV-2 seropositive at baseline.

The TCR sequence derives from an adult who received the AZD1222 COVID-19 vaccine. The sequences come from peripheral blood, collected 28 days after the second AZD1222 dose. Rearrangement joined TRBV4-2 to TRBJ2-7, with the D gene not confidently named. The CDR3 loop reads CASSHTETNEQYF. In nucleotide form, the sequence is TGTGCCAGCAGCCATACGGAGACCAACGAGCAGTACTTC.